Below are 21 T cell receptor beta chains sequenced from a single sample in a study of CD8 T cells in Susac syndrome. Reverse transcription of roughly 0.5 to 1 ug RNA was performed with random hexamers. TCRdb processed the immunoSEQ multiplex PCR reads anew with MiXCR; each CDR3 protein has one entry. Among fewer than 350,000 distinct CDR3 sequences, approximately 89% were seen once, and the ten largest hold roughly 0.2%. The specimen sequenced was CD8+ T cells from PBMCs. These receptors originate from a human donor with multiple sclerosis.

The rearrangement uses TRBV27 and TRBJ2-7, with D possibly TRBD1 on 5 matching bases. The germline V gene has CDR1 MNHEY and CDR2 SMNVEV (reference sequence). The CDR3 sequence is 12 residues long. Trimming shortened V by 3 bases and J by 7 bases, and 10 bases separated the two germline ends. The CDR3, as DNA: TGTGCCAGCAGTTTCCTAGGGGCTGAGCAGTACTTC. Protein product: CASSFLGAEQYF.

The chain recombines TRBV3-1 with TRBJ2-2; D is unresolved. This CDR3 has 16 amino acids. Trimming took off 1 base at V and 0 bases at J, with 9 bases between the two ends. The germline gives CDR1 LGHDT, CDR2 YNNKEL (reference sequence). The CDR3 DNA reads as TGTGCCAGCAGCCAAGTCCGGCAGGCGAACACCGGGGAGCTGTTTTTT. This encodes CASSQVRQANTGELFF.

V is TRBV5-5 and J is TRBJ1-1; possibly TRBD1 for D (6 bases). V was cut by 4 bases and J by 5 bases, with 12 bases left in between. Germline V gene lookup returns CDR1 SGHKS and CDR2 YYEKEE (reference sequence). The CDR3 runs to 13 residues. The CDR3 here is CASSGPTGTEAFF. CDR3 sequence (DNA): TGTGCCAGCAGCGGACCAACAGGGACTGAAGCTTTCTTT.

J is TRBJ2-2 and V is TRBV19, with D unresolved. Trimming removed 2 bases at V and 5 bases at J, with 6 bases between. CDR1 is LNHDA and CDR2 is SQIVND in the germline V gene (reference sequence). The CDR3 is 13 residues long. DNA for the CDR3: TGTGCCAGTAGTATAAGCACGACCGGGGAGCTGTTTTTT. Encoded protein: CASSISTTGELFF. The full variable domain, its missing parts supplied by reference TRBV19 and TRBJ2-2, is DGGITQSPKYLFRKEGQNVTLSCEQNLNHDAMYWYRQDPGQGLRLIYYSQIVNDFQKGDIAEGYSVSREKKESFPLTVTSAQKNPTAFYLCASSISTTGELFFGEGSRLTVL.

This clonotype was detected once. The V and J genes are TRBV4-3 and TRBJ2-7; TRBD1 is a possible D gene (6 bases). Germline loops: CDR1 LGHNA, CDR2 YSLEER. The CDR3 contains 19 residues. The V end was cut by 0 bases, the J end by 5 bases, with 26 bases between. CDR3 sequence: CASSQDPGKGDPFIHEQYF. In DNA, the CDR3 is TGCGCCAGCAGCCAAGACCCGGGGAAGGGGGACCCCTTTATCCACGAGCAGTACTTC.

The rearrangement uses TRBV7-2 and TRBJ2-7, with TRBD1 matching over 10 bases. The CDR3 totals 16 residues. V shed 3 bases, J shed 4 bases, and the junction held 9 bases outside the gene matches. The germline gives CDR1 SGHTA, CDR2 FQGNSA. The CDR3 spells CASSLVAGTGEYEQYF. The CDR3 nucleotides are TGTGCCAGCAGCTTGGTCGCCGGGACAGGGGAATACGAGCAGTACTTC.

The V and J genes are TRBV12-3 or TRBV12-4 and TRBJ2-7, with unresolved D. The CDR3 length is 13 residues. Trimming took off 4 bases at V and 6 bases at J, with 13 bases between the two ends. This CDR3 reads CASSSLVVGEQYF. The CDR3 DNA reads as TGTGCCAGCAGTTCCCTGGTCGTGGGCGAGCAGTACTTC.

The chain is built from TRBV25-1 and TRBJ2-5, with unresolved D. Trimming pared 6 bases from V and 3 bases from J, leaving 17 bases between. CDR1 is MGHDK and CDR2 is SYGVNS in the germline V gene. The CDR3 has 15 residues. The CDR3 DNA reads as TGTGCCAGCAGGGCAAACCTAGTCGTTGAAGAGACCCAGTACTTC. Its protein is CASRANLVVEETQYF. Complete variable domain (other parts from reference TRBV25-1 and TRBJ2-5): EADIYQTPRYLVIGTGKKITLECSQTMGHDKMYWYQQDPGMELHLIHYSYGVNSTEKGDLSSESTVSRIRTEHFPLTLESARPSHTSQYLCASRANLVVEETQYFGPGTRLLVL.

This rearrangement joins TRBV7-9 to TRBJ2-7; 8 positions agree with TRBD1. Germline-derived CDR1 and CDR2 are SEHNR and FQNEAQ (reference sequence). The length of the CDR3 is 13 residues. Trimming removed 10 bases from V and 0 bases from J; junction bases left unmatched: 5. CDR3 nucleotides: TGTGCCACTACAGGGGGTAGCTCCTACGAGCAGTACTTC. This sequence encodes CATTGGSSYEQYF.

This chain uses TRBV27 with TRBJ2-2; the match to TRBD2 covers 7 bases. Trimming took 5 bases from V and 6 from J; bases not matched to a gene: 6. The V gene's germline CDR1 is MNHEY and CDR2 SMNVEV (reference sequence). CDR3 length: 14 residues. Here the CDR3 DNA reads TGTGCCAGCAGTACCCAGGGAGGGCCCGGGGAGCTGTTTTTT. The encoded protein is CASSTQGGPGELFF.

The chain carries TRBV20-1 and TRBJ2-7, with D possibly TRBD2 on 6 matching bases. Germline V gene lookup returns CDR1 DFQATT and CDR2 SNEGSKA (reference sequence). There are 13 residues in the CDR3. The germline V and J ends were trimmed by 5 bases and 2 bases, with 13 bases remaining between them. The CDR3 loop is CSAPEGTAYEQYF. The CDR3 region has the DNA TGCAGTGCTCCGGAGGGGACCGCCTACGAGCAGTACTTC.

This CDR3 reads CASSLGVGMETQYF. The CDR3 DNA sequence: TGTGCCAGCAGCTTAGGGGTAGGGATGGAGACCCAGTACTTC. V usage is TRBV11-2 and J usage is TRBJ2-5; D not resolved. CDR3 length: 14 amino acids. CDR1 is SGHAT and CDR2 is FQNNGV in the germline V gene. V lost 1 base, J lost 5 bases, and 11 bases lay in between. The full variable domain, rest sourced from reference TRBV11-2 and TRBJ2-5, is EAGVAQSPRYKIIEKRQSVAFWCNPISGHATLYWYQQILGQGPKLLIQFQNNGVVDDSQLPKDRFSAERLKGVDSTLKIQPAKLEDSAVYLCASSLGVGMETQYFGPGTRLLVL.

The chain employs TRBV7-9 and TRBJ1-6; D is ambiguous. Trimming removed 6 bases from V and 13 bases from J, with 19 bases in between. The length of the CDR3 is 14 residues. Per germline, CDR1 SEHNR and CDR2 FQNEAQ (reference sequence). In DNA, the CDR3 is TGTGCCAGCAGTCCGGCTGTCCAAGGGTCGCCCCTCCACTTT. It codes for CASSPAVQGSPLHF.

This chain's CDR3 is CATSSGDSSSGANVLTF. The CDR3 DNA follows: TGTGCCACCAGCAGCGGGGATTCTAGCTCTGGGGCCAACGTCCTGACTTTC. V gene TRBV15 combines with J gene TRBJ2-6, with D perhaps matching TRBD2 (5 bases). Trimming removed 3 bases from V and 0 bases from J, with 12 bases in between. This CDR3 is 17 amino acids long. Per germline, CDR1 LNHNV and CDR2 YYDKDF (reference sequence).

The chain is built from TRBV20-1 and TRBJ2-2; D perhaps matches TRBD1 (6 bases). CDR1 DFQATT and CDR2 SNEGSKA come from the germline V gene (reference sequence). CDR3 length: 18 amino acids. V was clipped by 6 bases and J by 4 bases, with 27 bases between them. The DNA of the CDR3 is TGCAGTGCCCGAAAGCCGGGACACACCCTTTCCCTCACCGGGGAGCTGTTTTTT. This sequence encodes CSARKPGHTLSLTGELFF.

The V and J genes are TRBV12-3 or TRBV12-4 and TRBJ1-1, with D hard to call. V was cut by 6 bases and J by 4 bases, with 9 bases left in between. The CDR3 length is 12 residues. In nucleotides, the CDR3 is TGTGCCAGCAGGTCTTTGGTCACTGAAGCTTTCTTT. Translating gives CASRSLVTEAFF.

This clonotype was recorded once. The chain is built from TRBV10-3 and TRBJ2-7; TRBD2 agrees at 7 bases. This CDR3 has 13 amino acids. J was trimmed by 2 bases and V by 4 bases; bases with no gene match: 2. Germline V gene lookup returns CDR1 ENHRY and CDR2 SYGVKD. The CDR3 coding sequence is TGTGCCATCAGTGGGGGAGGGACCTACGAGCAGTACTTC. This sequence encodes CAISGGGTYEQYF.

CDR3 bases: TGTGCCTGGAGTGAAACAACGCGGGGGGCGGGGGAGACCCAGTACTTC. This translates into CAWSETTRGAGETQYF. The chain carries TRBV30 and TRBJ2-5, with TRBD2 matching over 8 bases. The CDR3 sequence is 16 residues long. V lost 1 base and J lost 5; bases outside the gene matches: 12. Germline values: CDR1 GTSNPN, CDR2 SVGIG (reference sequence).

The V gene is TRBV5-6, the J gene TRBJ2-7; D not certain. The CDR3 extends over 14 amino acids. V was pared by 1 base and J by 2 bases, with 10 bases between. Germline lookup yields CDR1 SGHDT and CDR2 YYEEEE. The CDR3: CASSLTETTYEQYF. CDR3 nucleotide sequence: TGTGCCAGCAGCTTGACAGAAACAACCTACGAGCAGTACTTC.

This chain uses TRBV5-1 with TRBJ2-3, with 9 bases matching TRBD2. The CDR3 extends over 16 amino acids. CDR1 and CDR2 (germline): SGHRS, YFSETQ. V was pared by 4 bases and J by 6 bases, with 12 bases of the junction left unmatched. The CDR3 DNA is TGCGCCAGCAGCCCAGGGACTAGCCCGGAGGGGGATACGCAGTATTTT. This translates into CASSPGTSPEGDTQYF.

J is TRBJ2-1 and V is TRBV2; 9 bases match TRBD1. In germline, CDR1 is SNHLY, CDR2 FYNNEI. The CDR3 runs to 13 residues. V shed 6 bases and J 12 bases; nucleotides not matched to a gene: 9. In DNA, the CDR3 is TGTGCCAGCAGCGAGGGGACAGGGACGGGGCAGTTCTTC. Protein: CASSEGTGTGQFF.